A selection of T cell receptor beta chains follows, all from one sample in a study of blood T cell repertoires in COVID-19. The repertoire was sequenced with immunoSEQ multiplex PCR; TCRdb's copy has only in-frame clones and lacks some. This table has 72,000 or so clones, around 82% appearing once. Material: peripheral blood. The receptors were sampled from an elderly man with active COVID-19. Both conserved end residues are part of each CDR3. D genes are given only for firm matches. Size tells how often a clone was seen (once, few, many) or the class of an expanded clone, and some rows leave it out.

j_call | clone_size | v_call | d_call | cdr3_nt | cdr3_aa
TRBJ2-1 | NA | TRBV7-8 | NA | TGTGCCAGCAGCTTTCAATATTCGGGGATCGGTGAGCAGTTCTTC | CASSFQYSGIGEQFF
TRBJ2-1 | NA | TRBV9 | TRBD2 | TGTGCCAGCAGCGCCGCGACTAGCGGGGGCCGAAATGAGCAGTTCTTC | CASSAATSGGRNEQFF
TRBJ1-2 | NA | TRBV12-3/TRBV12-4 | TRBD1 | TGTGCCAGCAGTCTTCAGGGGGCTGGGGGCTACACCTTC | CASSLQGAGGYTF
TRBJ2-7 | NA | TRBV11-2 | NA | TGTGCCAGCAGCTCTCTCTCTAGCTACGAGCAGTACTTC | CASSSLSSYEQYF
TRBJ1-2 | few | TRBV28 | NA | TGTGCCAGCAGTTTACTACAGGAACGGGATGGCTACACCTTC | CASSLLQERDGYTF
TRBJ2-3 | NA | TRBV19 | TRBD2 | TGTGCCAGTAGCATTAGGTTCGGGACTAGCGGGGGTGGACGTAGCACAGATACGCAGTATTTT | CASSIRFGTSGGGRSTDTQYF
TRBJ2-7 | few | TRBV5-1 | NA | TGCGCCAGCACCAAGGACAGTAGTGACCTCTACGAGCAGTACTTC | CASTKDSSDLYEQYF
TRBJ1-5 | NA | TRBV6-1 | TRBD1 | TGTGCCAGCAGTGAGGGACAGGAGAATCAGCCCCAGCATTTT | CASSEGQENQPQHF
TRBJ2-3 | NA | TRBV9 | NA | TGTGCCAGCAGCGTAGTAGAGTCTCATACGCAGTATTTT | CASSVVESHTQYF
TRBJ1-1 | NA | TRBV27 | TRBD1 | TGTGCCAGCAGTCAACAGGGGATTTTTGTCGACACTGAAGCTTTCTTT | CASSQQGIFVDTEAFF
TRBJ2-1 | NA | TRBV11-1 | TRBD2 | TGTGCCAGCAGCTTAGTAGCGGGAGTAGGTTACAATGAGCAGTTCTTC | CASSLVAGVGYNEQFF
TRBJ2-7 | NA | TRBV6-1 | NA | TGTGCCAGCAGTGAAGTTGCAGACTCCTACGAGCAGTACTTC | CASSEVADSYEQYF
TRBJ2-7 | NA | TRBV30 | TRBD1 | TGTGCCTGGAGGGGGGCAGGGGGTACCTACGAGCAGTACTTC | CAWRGAGGTYEQYF